The source of this TCR beta chain is a study of T cell responses to AZD1222 COVID-19 vaccine. Produced via immunoSEQ multiplex PCR; TCRdb's table is partial and in-frame only. This sample has about 160,000 clones, with around 89% found just once. Comment on this clone: The antigen remains unidentified.

The germline V gene encodes CDR1 SNHLY and CDR2 FYNNEI. Deletions cut 6 bases from V and 7 bases from J, with 13 bases between. This CDR3 region has 14 residues. Study conclusions and caveats: Elevations in Spike-specific TCR breadth and depth followed administration of two AZD1222 doses. Repertoires in all cases were sampled only once the peak T cell response had passed. Donors were chiefly white British, with a greater number of females, and clonal diversity was perhaps underestimated.

The sequencing here drew on peripheral blood, taken 28 days after the second AZD1222 dose. The rearrangement links TRBV2 to TRBJ1-6; D gene uncertain. This sequence originates from an adult who received the AZD1222 COVID-19 vaccine. The chain's CDR3 is CASSAREVNSPLHF. In DNA, the CDR3 is TGTGCCAGCAGCGCCCGGGAGGTGAATTCACCCCTCCACTTT.